This T cell receptor beta chain was documented in a study of T cells after yellow fever vaccination. Findings of the study overall: Researchers noted that a small share of clonotypes showed up in both CD4 and CD8 compartments.

TCRdb independently ran MiXCR on the 5' RACE reads; one entry per CDR3 protein. The sample has about 27,000 distinct CDR3 sequences, 4.5% seen once. There are many counts of this clonotype. This receptor was taken from a man aged 18 to 29 who received the YFV17D yellow fever vaccine. The sequences come from PBMCs, either bulk or a sorted T-cell subset (CD4+, CD8+, memory, or dextramer-sorted; not recorded which), collected on the day of the yellow fever booster vaccination.

The CDR3 loop reads CAISDPVGQIQETQYF. The CDR3 nucleotides are TGTGCCATCAGTGACCCGGTGGGACAGATCCAAGAGACCCAGTACTTC. V gene TRBV10-3 combines with J gene TRBJ2-5; 7 positions match TRBD1. Per the germline V gene, CDR1 is ENHRY and CDR2 is SYGVKD. The CDR3 extends over 16 amino acids. V lost 3 bases, J lost 1 base, and 8 bases stayed unmatched.